A single T cell receptor beta chain is shown here with its context. Its matching antigen is unknown. Donors in the study were healthy people who gave bone marrow. Vbeta (60) and Jbeta (13) primers were used in the PCR. Clones were read by immunoSEQ multiplex PCR, and TCRdb kept only the in-frame ones, dropping some. In the table there are about 180,000 clones, 82% of which are singletons. This entry is derived from a study of cytomegalovirus exposure and HLA in healthy donors. Study summary: As released early, the data held about 85 million unique TCRs from HLA-typed donors. Among the roughly 370 genotyped donors, about 81% were placed in the Caucasian-associated ancestry cluster. Overall study results and limits: Researchers catalogued under 200 TCR beta chains as cytomegalovirus-associated.

Trimming took 6 bases from V and 4 from J; bases not matched to a gene: 11. Germline values: CDR1 MDHEN, CDR2 SYDVKM. The CDR3 spans 15 residues. This clonotype was obtained from a man in his forties in good health and CMV-seronegative. The chain couples TRBV28 to TRBJ1-2, with 7 bases identical to TRBD1. The specimen was PBMCs. CDR3 sequence (DNA): TGTGCCAGCAGCCCTCATTCGACAGGGAGCTATGGCTACACCTTC. Its protein product is CASSPHSTGSYGYTF.